What follows is one T cell receptor beta chain and its context. Its target is unknown. The sorting of each CD8+ T cell subset was done in triplicate, at about 300,000 cells each. UMI-labeled TRB cDNA libraries were prepared by 5' RACE. From its re-call of the 5' RACE reads, TCRdb lists each CDR3 protein once, without DNA. This sample's table has about 130,000 distinct CDR3 sequences. This sample is part of a study of CXCR3-negative and CXCR3-positive naive CD8 T cells. Study findings and constraints: Relative to memory CD8+ cells, whose diversity was much lower, both naive subsets had comparably high diversity. Memory cells showed distinct TRBV-TRBJ patterns, while the two naive subsets matched. Comparison of naive cells showed more hydrophobic TRB CDR3s in CXCR3-positive than in CXCR3-negative naive cells.

The clonotype originates from a human donor in good health. Some clones in this sample may be carry-over from other donors' samples. The material sequenced was naive CXCR3- CD8+ T cells from blood. Subset: CD45RO-CCR7+CD27+CD95- naive CD8+ T cells lacking CXCR3 (TNR3-).

CDR3 protein: CASSLEGKRGYTF. The rearrangement uses TRBV5-1 and TRBJ1-2; TCRdb designates TRBD1, a call that cannot be tested without DNA. This CDR3 is 13 amino acids long. Germline values: CDR1 SGHRS, CDR2 YFSETQ.